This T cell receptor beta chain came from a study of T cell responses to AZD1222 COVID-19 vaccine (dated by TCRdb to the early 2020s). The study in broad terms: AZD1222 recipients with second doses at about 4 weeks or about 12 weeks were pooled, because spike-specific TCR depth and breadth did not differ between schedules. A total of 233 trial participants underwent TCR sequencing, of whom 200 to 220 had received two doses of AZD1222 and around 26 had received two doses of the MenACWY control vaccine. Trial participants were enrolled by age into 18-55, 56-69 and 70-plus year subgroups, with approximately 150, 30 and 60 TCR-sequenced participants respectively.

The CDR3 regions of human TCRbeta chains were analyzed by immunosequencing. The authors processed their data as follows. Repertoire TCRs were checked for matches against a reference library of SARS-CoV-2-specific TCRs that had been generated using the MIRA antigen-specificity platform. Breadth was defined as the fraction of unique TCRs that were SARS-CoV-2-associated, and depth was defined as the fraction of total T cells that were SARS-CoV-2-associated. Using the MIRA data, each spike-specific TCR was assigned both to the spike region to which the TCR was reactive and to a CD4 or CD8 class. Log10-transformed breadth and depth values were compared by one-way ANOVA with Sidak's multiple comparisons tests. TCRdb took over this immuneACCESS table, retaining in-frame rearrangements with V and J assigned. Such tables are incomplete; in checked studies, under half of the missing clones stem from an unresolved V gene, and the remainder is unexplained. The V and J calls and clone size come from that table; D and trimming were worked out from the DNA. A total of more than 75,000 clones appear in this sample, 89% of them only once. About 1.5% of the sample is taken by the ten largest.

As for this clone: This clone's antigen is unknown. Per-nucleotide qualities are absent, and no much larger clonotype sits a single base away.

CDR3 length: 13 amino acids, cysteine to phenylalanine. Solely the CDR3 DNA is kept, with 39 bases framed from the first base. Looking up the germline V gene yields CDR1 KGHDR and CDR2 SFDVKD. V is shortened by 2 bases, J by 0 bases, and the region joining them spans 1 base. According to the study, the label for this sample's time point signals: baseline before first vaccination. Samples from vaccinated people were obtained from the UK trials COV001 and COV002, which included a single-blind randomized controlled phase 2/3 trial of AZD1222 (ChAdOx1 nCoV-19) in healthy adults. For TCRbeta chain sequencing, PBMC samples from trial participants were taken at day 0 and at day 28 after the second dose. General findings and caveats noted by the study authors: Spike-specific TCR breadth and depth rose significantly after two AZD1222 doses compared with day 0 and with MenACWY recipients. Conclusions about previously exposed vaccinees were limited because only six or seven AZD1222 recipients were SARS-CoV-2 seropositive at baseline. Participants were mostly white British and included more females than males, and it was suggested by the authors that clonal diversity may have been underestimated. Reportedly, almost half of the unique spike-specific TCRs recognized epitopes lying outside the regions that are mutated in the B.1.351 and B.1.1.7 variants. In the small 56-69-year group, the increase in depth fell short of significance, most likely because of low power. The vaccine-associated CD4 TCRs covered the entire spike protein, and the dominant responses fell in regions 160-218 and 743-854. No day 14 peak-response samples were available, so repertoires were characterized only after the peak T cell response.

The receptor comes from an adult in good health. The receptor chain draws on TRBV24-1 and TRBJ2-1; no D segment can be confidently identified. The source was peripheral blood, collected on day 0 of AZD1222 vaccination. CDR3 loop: CATSDSSYNEQFF. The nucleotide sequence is TGTGCCACCAGTGATTCCTCCTACAATGAGCAGTTCTTC.